This T cell receptor (beta chain) was obtained from a study of blood T cell repertoires in COVID-19. Study as a whole: Donors in the United States, Italy and Spain gave samples during acute or convalescent COVID-19.

CDR3 length: 17 amino acids. Deletions cut 0 bases from V and 5 bases from J, with 19 bases between. Looked up from germline, CDR1 is MGHRA and CDR2 is YSYEKL. Original processing notes: Amplification of reference gene primers was used by the study to estimate nucleated cell counts. Here immunoSEQ multiplex PCR was the method, and the copy in TCRdb shows in-frame clones only, minus some. V, J and clone size reflect that table, while D and trimming were determined from the DNA. The sample includes some 180,000 clones, about 83% of them seen just once. Membership in each cohort depended on participant-reported clinical history.

V and J are TRBV4-1 and TRBJ2-5; D is ambiguous. Sequenced material: PBMCs or T cells enriched from blood (not recorded which). The origin of this receptor is a woman in her twenties or thirties who had been exposed to COVID-19. CDR3 sequence (DNA): TGCGCCAGCAGCCAAGATCGATTGTCAAGTCTATGGGAGACCCAGTACTTC. Amino acids: CASSQDRLSSLWETQYF.